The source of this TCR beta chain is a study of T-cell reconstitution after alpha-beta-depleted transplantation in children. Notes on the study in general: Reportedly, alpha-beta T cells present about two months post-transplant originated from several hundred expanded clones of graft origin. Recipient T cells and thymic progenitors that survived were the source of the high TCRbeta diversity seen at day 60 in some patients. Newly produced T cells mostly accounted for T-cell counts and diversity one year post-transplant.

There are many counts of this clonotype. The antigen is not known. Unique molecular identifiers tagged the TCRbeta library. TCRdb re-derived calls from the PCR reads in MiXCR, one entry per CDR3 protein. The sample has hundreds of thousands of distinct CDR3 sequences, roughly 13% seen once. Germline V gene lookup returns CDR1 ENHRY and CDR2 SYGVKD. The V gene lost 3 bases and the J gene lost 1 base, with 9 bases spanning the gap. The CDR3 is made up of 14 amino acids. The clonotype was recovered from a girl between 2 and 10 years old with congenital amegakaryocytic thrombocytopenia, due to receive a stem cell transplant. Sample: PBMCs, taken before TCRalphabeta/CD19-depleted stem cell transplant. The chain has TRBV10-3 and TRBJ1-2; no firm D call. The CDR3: CAISELSDNYGYTF. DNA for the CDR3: TGTGCCATCAGTGAATTGAGCGATAACTATGGCTACACCTTC.